Presented here are 26 T cell receptor beta chains from one specimen sequenced in a study of T cells in narcolepsy. Only in-frame clones appear in the TCRdb table, and some are missing; sequencing was by immunoSEQ multiplex PCR. The sample shows tens of thousands of clones, roughly 88% of them seen only once. Sequencing was done on a sample of CD45RA- memory CD4+ T cells from PBMCs. The receptors were gathered from a human donor with narcolepsy.

This clone appeared once. Distinct nucleotide sequences in the sample also encode this CDR3. The V and J genes are TRBV7-2 and TRBJ2-3; 8 nucleotides align to TRBD2. Per the germline V gene, CDR1 is SGHTA and CDR2 is FQGNSA. The CDR3 runs 15 residues. V lost 2 bases and J lost 2; bases outside the gene matches: 3. In nucleotides, the CDR3 is TGTGCCAGCAGCTTATCCGGGGGGGACACAGATACGCAGTATTTT. Translating it yields CASSLSGGDTDTQYF.

The V and J genes are TRBV9 and TRBJ2-1, with D perhaps matching TRBD1 (6 bases). V lost 8 bases and J 0 bases, leaving 15 bases between the germline ends. CDR3 length: 15 amino acids. CDR1 and CDR2 (germline): SGDLS, YYNGEE. CDR3 sequence (DNA): TGTGCCAGTACTCCACGGGACAACTCCTACAATGAGCAGTTCTTC. As protein: CASTPRDNSYNEQFF.

The chain joins TRBV6-5 to TRBJ1-4; D not certain. Trimming removed 4 bases at V and 3 bases at J, with 9 bases between. The CDR3 covers 14 residues. CDR1 and CDR2 from the germline V gene are MNHEY and SVGAGI. The CDR3 region is CASSSGKANEKLFF. The CDR3 bases are TGTGCCAGCAGTTCCGGGAAAGCTAATGAAAAACTGTTTTTT.

This sequence joins TRBV10-1 and TRBJ2-6; 15 nucleotides line up with TRBD2. Germline V lookup: CDR1 WNHNN, CDR2 SYGVQD (reference sequence). The CDR3 extends over 23 amino acids. Trimming cost V 0 bases and J 0 bases; bases outside gene matches: 12. Here the CDR3 DNA reads TGCGCCAGCAGTGAGTCGACCGGCGGGACTAGCGGGGGGATCCGCTCTGGGGCCAACGTCCTGACTTTC. Residues: CASSESTGGTSGGIRSGANVLTF.

This chain connects TRBV5-1 to TRBJ1-2, with no clear D. This CDR3 is 14 amino acids long. V was clipped by 4 bases and J by 0 bases, with 10 bases between them. Germline CDR1 and CDR2: SGHRS and YFSETQ. The CDR3: CASSHDTANYGYTF. DNA for the CDR3: TGCGCCAGCAGCCATGACACAGCTAACTATGGCTACACCTTC.

The V gene is TRBV5-4, the J gene TRBJ2-5, with D perhaps matching TRBD2 (6 bases). The germline V gene encodes CDR1 SGHNT and CDR2 YYREEE (reference sequence). V lost 4 bases to trimming and J lost 2 bases, with 15 bases between them. The CDR3 length is 15 residues. CDR3 amino acids: CASSPYGGRQETQYF. CDR3 DNA sequence: TGTGCCAGCAGCCCATACGGGGGTAGGCAAGAGACCCAGTACTTC.

This clone was observed a handful of times. The chain combines TRBV6-4 with TRBJ1-2; D remains unclear. The CDR3 extends over 15 amino acids. V was trimmed by 4 bases and J by 0 bases, leaving 12 bases between them. CDR1 and CDR2 (germline): MRHNA, SNTAGT. The CDR3 nucleotides are TGTGCCAGCAGTGCTAGTTTCAATACTAACTATGGCTACACCTTC. Protein: CASSASFNTNYGYTF.

The chain has TRBV7-2 and TRBJ2-5; D perhaps matches TRBD2 (5 bases). Per the germline V gene, CDR1 is SGHTA and CDR2 is FQGNSA. Trimming removed 4 bases at V and 7 bases at J, with 16 bases between. This CDR3 contains 14 residues. The CDR3, as DNA: TGTGCCAGCAGCTCCAGCCCGGGAATTTGGACCCAGTACTTC. Protein product: CASSSSPGIWTQYF.

The chain combines TRBV9 with TRBJ1-4; the match to TRBD1 covers 8 bases. This CDR3 spans 14 amino acids. CDR1 and CDR2 (germline): SGDLS, YYNGEE. Germline trimming cut 3 bases from V and 4 bases from J; bases unmatched to any gene: 2. The CDR3 nucleotides are TGTGCCAGCAGCGCGACAGGGGATAATGAAAAACTGTTTTTT. Translating gives CASSATGDNEKLFF.

The chain carries TRBV27 and TRBJ2-3; 7 bases are shared with TRBD2. The length of the CDR3 is 14 residues. The V gene's germline CDR1 is MNHEY and CDR2 SMNVEV (reference sequence). Trimming took 2 bases from V and 6 from J; bases not matched to a gene: 5. The CDR3 is CASSLGREVDTQYF. CDR3 nucleotide sequence: TGTGCCAGCAGTTTAGGGAGGGAAGTTGATACGCAGTATTTT.

V and J are TRBV9 and TRBJ2-7, with unresolved D. The germline gives CDR1 SGDLS, CDR2 YYNGEE. V lost 3 bases, J lost 0 bases, and 4 bases lay in between. The CDR3 runs 12 residues. CDR3 in amino acids: CASSGNSYEQYF. The CDR3 DNA reads TGTGCCAGCAGCGGGAACTCCTACGAGCAGTACTTC.

The chain links TRBV18 to TRBJ1-6; the match to TRBD1 covers 11 bases. CDR3 length: 17 amino acids. The germline V gene has CDR1 KGHSH and CDR2 LQKENI. After removal of 1 base from V and 2 bases from J, the junction contained 1 base not matched to a gene. CDR3 residues: CASSPLGQGAYNSPLHF. CDR3 coding DNA: TGTGCCAGCTCACCACTGGGACAGGGGGCCTATAATTCACCCCTCCACTTT.

The chain is built from TRBV7-9 and TRBJ1-4; D unresolved. The CDR3 spans 12 residues. Germline CDR1 is SEHNR and CDR2 is FQNEAQ (reference sequence). Trimming pared 5 bases from V and 8 bases from J, leaving 9 bases between. CDR3 sequence reads: CASSREEEKLFF. In DNA form, the CDR3 reads TGTGCCAGCAGCAGGGAGGAGGAAAAACTGTTTTTT.

This clone was seen a handful of times. The rearrangement uses TRBV6-6 and TRBJ2-3; TRBD1 matches 7 bases. Trimming cost V 5 bases and J 0 bases; bases outside gene matches: 2. Germline V gene lookup returns CDR1 MNHNY and CDR2 SVGAGI (reference sequence). The CDR3 has 14 amino acids. The CDR3 DNA reads TGTGCCAGCAGTCACAGGGGTAGCACAGATACGCAGTATTTT. It translates to CASSHRGSTDTQYF.

The sample holds one count of this clone. The chain combines TRBV18 with TRBJ1-2, with D tentatively TRBD1 (6 bases). The CDR3 length is 15 residues. The V and J ends lost 6 bases and 4 bases respectively, with 18 bases between them. In germline, CDR1 is KGHSH, CDR2 LQKENI. The CDR3 bases are TGTGCCAGCTCCCCTGACAGGTCGATGAGCTATGGCTACACCTTC. Translating it yields CASSPDRSMSYGYTF. Looking up the rest from reference TRBV18 and TRBJ1-2 gives the full variable domain: NAGVMQNPRHLVRRRGQEARLRCSPMKGHSHVYWYRQLPEEGLKFMVYLQKENIIDESGMPKERFSAEFPKEGPSILRIQQVVRGDSAAYFCASSPDRSMSYGYTFGSGTRLTVV.

The rearrangement uses TRBV20-1 and TRBJ2-1, with unresolved D. Germline V gene lookup returns CDR1 DFQATT and CDR2 SNEGSKA (reference sequence). Trimming cost V 0 bases and J 7 bases, with 4 bases left between them. The CDR3 covers 11 residues. The CDR3 DNA follows: TGCAGTGCTAGAGATTCGAATGAGCAGTTCTTC. Its protein product is CSARDSNEQFF.

This sequence joins TRBV4-2 and TRBJ1-1, with D maybe TRBD1 (5 bases). This CDR3 contains 15 residues. The ends were cut back, 3 bases at V and 4 bases at J, with 15 bases in the middle. CDR1 LGHNA and CDR2 YNFKEQ come from the germline V gene. This CDR3 reads CASSHSTRQGTEAFF. The CDR3 region has the DNA TGTGCCAGCAGCCATAGCACACGGCAGGGCACTGAAGCTTTCTTT.

The gene calls are TRBV5-6 and TRBJ2-5; TRBD1 or TRBD2 may be the D gene (5 bases each). TRBJ2-7 explains the end of the DNA better; the J call may be wrong. Germline lookup yields CDR1 SGHDT and CDR2 YYEEEE. CDR3 length equals 14 residues. The CDR3 reads CASSLPGRTYEQYF. The CDR3 bases are TGTGCCAGCAGTTTACCGGGACGAACCTACGAGCAGTACTTC.

The CDR3 DNA follows: TGTGCCAGCCGACGGGGTATGGGTAATTCACCCCTCCACTTT. Protein sequence: CASRRGMGNSPLHF. V is TRBV2 and J is TRBJ1-6; D is uncertain. Germline assignment: CDR1 SNHLY and CDR2 FYNNEI. V lost 8 bases and J 6 bases, leaving 14 bases between the germline ends. The CDR3 is 14 residues long.

V gene TRBV6-5 combines with J gene TRBJ1-1, with D possibly being TRBD1 (5 bases). The CDR3 is 16 residues long. The germline gives CDR1 MNHEY, CDR2 SVGAGI. Trimming cost V 1 base and J 5 bases, with 17 bases left between them. The CDR3 sequence: CASSYFDPHGGTEAFF. The CDR3 DNA follows: TGTGCCAGCAGTTACTTTGACCCTCACGGGGGAACTGAAGCTTTCTTT.

The V call is TRBV18, the J call TRBJ1-1; D is unclear. The germline CDR1 and CDR2 sequences are KGHSH and LQKENI. The V end lost 0 bases, the J end lost 3 bases, and 11 bases lay between the germline ends. The CDR3 has 15 residues. CDR3 nucleotide sequence: TGTGCCAGCTCACCACCGGGCACGCGGGACACTGAAGCTTTCTTT. Protein sequence: CASSPPGTRDTEAFF.

The rearrangement joins TRBV7-9 to TRBJ2-7; maybe TRBD1 (7 bases). V was trimmed by 1 base and J by 1 base, leaving 17 bases between them. Looked up from germline, CDR1 is SEHNR and CDR2 is FQNEAQ (reference sequence). The CDR3 has 17 amino acids. This chain's CDR3 is CASSLGTGPGGSYEQYF. CDR3 bases: TGTGCCAGCAGCTTAGGGACAGGACCAGGAGGGTCCTACGAGCAGTACTTC.

This chain uses TRBV23-1 with TRBJ1-6; perhaps TRBD1 as D (5 bases). TRBV23-1 is treated as an ORF (open reading frame) with a function not yet certain. The CDR3 is made up of 16 amino acids. V was clipped by 2 bases and J by 8 bases, with 16 bases between them. The CDR3 sequence: CASSQILCQGYSPLHF. CDR3 bases: TGCGCCAGCAGTCAAATCTTGTGCCAGGGCTATTCACCCCTCCACTTT.

The chain couples TRBV6-1 to TRBJ2-2; the D gene is possibly TRBD1 (6 bases). V lost 2 bases to trimming and J lost 5 bases, with 9 bases between them. The length of the CDR3 is 14 residues. From germline, CDR1 is MNHNS and CDR2 SASEGT. Written as DNA, the CDR3 is TGTGCCAGCAGTGAACGACAGGCTACCGGGGAGCTGTTTTTT. It codes for CASSERQATGELFF.

The V gene is TRBV18, the J gene TRBJ2-5; no clear D. The CDR3 has 13 residues. CDR1 is KGHSH and CDR2 is LQKENI in the germline V gene. V was trimmed by 2 bases and J by 5 bases, leaving 9 bases between them. The CDR3 nucleotides are TGTGCCAGCTCACCAGAAGAAGCGGAGACCCAGTACTTC. Translated: CASSPEEAETQYF.

The chain joins TRBV27 to TRBJ1-2, with TRBD1 matching 12 bases. With V trimmed by 3 bases and J by 4 bases, 9 bases remained unmatched. Per the germline V gene, CDR1 is MNHEY and CDR2 is SMNVEV (reference sequence). CDR3 length: 17 amino acids. The CDR3, as DNA: TGTGCCAGCAGTTTTTATGGGACAGGGGGCGGTAGCTATGGCTACACCTTC. Protein: CASSFYGTGGGSYGYTF.